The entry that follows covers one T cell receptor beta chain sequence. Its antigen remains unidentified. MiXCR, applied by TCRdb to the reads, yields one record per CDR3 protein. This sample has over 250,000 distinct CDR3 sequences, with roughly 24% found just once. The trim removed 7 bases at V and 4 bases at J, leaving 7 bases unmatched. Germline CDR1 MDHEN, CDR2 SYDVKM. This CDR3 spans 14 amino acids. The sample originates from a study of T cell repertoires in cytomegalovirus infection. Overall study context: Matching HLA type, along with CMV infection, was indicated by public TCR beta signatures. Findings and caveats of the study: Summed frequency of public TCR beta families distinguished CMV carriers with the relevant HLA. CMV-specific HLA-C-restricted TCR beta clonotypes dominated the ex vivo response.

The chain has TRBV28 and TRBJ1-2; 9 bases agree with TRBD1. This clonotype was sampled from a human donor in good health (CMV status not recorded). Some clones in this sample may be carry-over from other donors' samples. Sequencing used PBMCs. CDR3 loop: CASTAAGQGYGYTF. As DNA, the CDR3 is TGTGCCAGCACTGCCGCGGGACAGGGCTATGGCTACACCTTC.